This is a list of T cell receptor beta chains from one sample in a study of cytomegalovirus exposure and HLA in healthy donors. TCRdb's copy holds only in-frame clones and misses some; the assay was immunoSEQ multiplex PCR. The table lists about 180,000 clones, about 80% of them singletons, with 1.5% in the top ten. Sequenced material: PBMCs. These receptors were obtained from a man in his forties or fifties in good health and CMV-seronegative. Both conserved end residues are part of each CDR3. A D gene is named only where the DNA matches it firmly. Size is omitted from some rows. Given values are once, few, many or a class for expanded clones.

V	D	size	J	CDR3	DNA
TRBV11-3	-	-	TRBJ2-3	CASSLNAITDTQYF	TGTGCCAGCAGCCTAAACGCTATAACAGATACGCAGTATTTT
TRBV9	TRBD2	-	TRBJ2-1	CASSARGGASEQFF	TGTGCCAGCAGCGCCCGGGGAGGGGCGAGTGAGCAGTTCTTC
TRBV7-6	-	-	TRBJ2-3	CASSLSGMVADTQYF	TGTGCCAGCAGCTTATCAGGGATGGTGGCAGATACGCAGTATTTT
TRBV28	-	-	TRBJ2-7	CASSPLGVSYEQYF	TGTGCCAGCAGCCCCCTCGGGGTCTCCTACGAGCAGTACTTC
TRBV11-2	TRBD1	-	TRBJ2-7	CASSPLLRDRHSYEQYF	TGTGCCAGCAGCCCCCTTTTGCGGGACAGGCACTCCTACGAGCAGTACTTC
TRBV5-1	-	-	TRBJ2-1	CASRNQRGGNNEQFF	TGCGCCAGCAGGAACCAACGGGGCGGGAACAATGAGCAGTTCTTC
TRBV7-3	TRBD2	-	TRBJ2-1	CASSLTPGGEQFF	TGTGCCAGCAGCTTAACGCCGGGAGGCGAGCAGTTCTTC
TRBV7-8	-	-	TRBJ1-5	CASSATNQPQHF	TGTGCCAGCAGCGCTACTAATCAGCCCCAGCATTTT
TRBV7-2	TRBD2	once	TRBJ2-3	CAIALGSGGKDTQYF	TGTGCCATCGCTCTTGGTAGCGGGGGGAAAGATACGCAGTATTTT
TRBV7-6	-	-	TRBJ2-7	CASSLLTGSLYEQYF	TGTGCCAGCAGCTTATTAACAGGGTCTTTGTACGAGCAGTACTTC
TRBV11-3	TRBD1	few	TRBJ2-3	CASSHTGVLTDTQYF	TGTGCCAGCAGCCATACAGGGGTTCTGACAGATACGCAGTATTTT
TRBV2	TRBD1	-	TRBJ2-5	CASTGTGGYQETQYF	TGTGCCAGCACCGGGACAGGGGGGTACCAAGAGACCCAGTACTTC
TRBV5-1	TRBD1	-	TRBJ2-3	CASSPDRETDTQYF	TGCGCCAGCAGCCCGGACAGGGAGACAGATACGCAGTATTTT
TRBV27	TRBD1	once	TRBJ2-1	CASSPQGASYNEQFF	TGTGCCAGCAGTCCTCAGGGGGCTTCTTACAATGAGCAGTTCTTC
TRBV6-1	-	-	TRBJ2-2	CASSENRARELFF	TGTGCCAGCAGTGAAAACAGGGCCCGGGAGCTGTTTTTT
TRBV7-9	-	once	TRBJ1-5	CASSFGTGNQPQHF	TGTGCCAGCAGCTTTGGTACGGGCAATCAGCCCCAGCATTTT
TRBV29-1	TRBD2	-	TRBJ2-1	CSGGGSSAYNEQFF	TGCAGCGGGGGGGGGTCTAGCGCCTACAATGAGCAGTTCTTC
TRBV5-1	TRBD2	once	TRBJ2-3	CASSSYSGTSVSTDTQYF	TGCGCCAGCAGCTCCTATTCCGGGACTAGCGTGAGCACAGATACGCAGTATTTT
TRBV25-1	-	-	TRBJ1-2	CASSERGASDGYTF	TGTGCCAGCAGCGAACGGGGGGCGTCTGATGGCTACACCTTC
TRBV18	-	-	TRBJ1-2	CASSPPAYARGSHRSNGYTF	TGTGCCAGCTCACCACCGGCCTACGCCCGGGGGTCCCATAGGTCGAATGGCTACACCTTC
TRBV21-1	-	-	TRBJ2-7	CASSAGGDTSYEQYF	TGTGCCAGCAGCGCGGGGGGGGACACCTCCTACGAGCAGTACTTC
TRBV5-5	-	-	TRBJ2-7	CASSRSPGNEQYF	TGTGCCAGCAGCCGATCTCCGGGAAACGAGCAGTACTTC